This T cell receptor (beta chain) was obtained from a study of radiation and T cells in renal cell carcinoma. About the research overall: Nephrectomy followed 15 Gy stereotactic body radiation by 4 weeks.

Produced via immunoSEQ multiplex PCR; TCRdb's table is partial and in-frame only. The sample lists roughly 150,000 clones, approximately 90% seen once, with 10% to 15% in the top ten. Time point noted: blood 2 weeks post-SBRT. Sample treatment: 15 Gy SBRT to primary tumor, nephrectomy 4 weeks later. Serial blood draws occurred at baseline and 2 and 4 weeks post-SBRT. Germline V gene sequence: CDR1 SGHRS, CDR2 YFSETQ. The length of the CDR3 is 15 residues. Trimming removed 5 bases from V and 2 bases from J; junction bases left unmatched: 8. This TCR was recovered from a woman in her forties or fifties with renal cell carcinoma. The rearrangement joins TRBV5-1 to TRBJ2-3, with 7 bases lining up with TRBD1. The source was blood, collected from a patient whose treatment included radiotherapy and nephrectomy. CDR3: CASSFGDSPTDTQYF. Here the CDR3 DNA reads TGCGCCAGCAGTTTTGGGGACAGCCCCACAGATACGCAGTATTTT.